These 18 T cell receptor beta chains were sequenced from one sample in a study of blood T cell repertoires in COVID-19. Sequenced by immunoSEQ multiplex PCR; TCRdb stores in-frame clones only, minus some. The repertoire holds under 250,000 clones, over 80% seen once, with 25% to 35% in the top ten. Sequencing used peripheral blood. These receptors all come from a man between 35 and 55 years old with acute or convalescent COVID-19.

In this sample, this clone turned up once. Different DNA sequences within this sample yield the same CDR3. The CDR3 coding sequence is TGTGCCAGCTCACCGGCAGGGGAAGGCTACACCTTC. Its protein is CASSPAGEGYTF. J is TRBJ1-2 and V is TRBV18; tentatively, D is TRBD1 (6 bases). V lost 3 bases to trimming and J lost 8 bases, with 10 bases between them. This CDR3 spans 12 amino acids. CDR1 and CDR2 from the germline V gene are KGHSH and LQKENI.

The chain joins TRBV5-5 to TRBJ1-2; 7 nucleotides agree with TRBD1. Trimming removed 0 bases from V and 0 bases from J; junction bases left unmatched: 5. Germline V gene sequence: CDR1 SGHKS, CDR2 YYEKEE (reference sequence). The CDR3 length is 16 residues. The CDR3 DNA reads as TGTGCCAGCAGCTTGGTGGGACAGTTCTCTAACTATGGCTACACCTTC. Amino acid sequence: CASSLVGQFSNYGYTF.

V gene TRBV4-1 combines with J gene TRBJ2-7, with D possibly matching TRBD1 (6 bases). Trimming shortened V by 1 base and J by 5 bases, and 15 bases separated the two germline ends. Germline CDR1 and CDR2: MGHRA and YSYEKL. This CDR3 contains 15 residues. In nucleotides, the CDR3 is TGCGCCAGCAGCCAAGTTCTAGGGGGTATCAACGAGCAGTACTTC. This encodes CASSQVLGGINEQYF.

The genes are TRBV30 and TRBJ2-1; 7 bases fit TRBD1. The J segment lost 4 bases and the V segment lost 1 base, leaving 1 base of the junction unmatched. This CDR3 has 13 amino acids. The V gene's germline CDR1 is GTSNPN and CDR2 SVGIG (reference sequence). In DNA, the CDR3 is TGTGCCTGGAGTGGGGACAGATACAATGAGCAGTTCTTC. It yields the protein CAWSGDRYNEQFF.

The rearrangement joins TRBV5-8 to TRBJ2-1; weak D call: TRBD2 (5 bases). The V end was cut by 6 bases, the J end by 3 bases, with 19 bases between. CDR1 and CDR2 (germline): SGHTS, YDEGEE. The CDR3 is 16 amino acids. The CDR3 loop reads CASTTRGLSVYNEQFF. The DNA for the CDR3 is TGTGCCAGCACCACTCGAGGACTTTCCGTCTACAATGAGCAGTTCTTC.

For the CDR3, the DNA is TGTGCCACCAGTGACCCATTGGCGGGAGTGTCCGGAGATACGCAGTATTTT. Translating gives CATSDPLAGVSGDTQYF. V and J are TRBV24-1 and TRBJ2-3, with TRBD2 matching over 7 bases. The CDR3 totals 17 residues. V trimming: 4 bases; J trimming: 5 bases; junction bases outside the gene matches: 14. The germline V gene has CDR1 KGHDR and CDR2 SFDVKD.

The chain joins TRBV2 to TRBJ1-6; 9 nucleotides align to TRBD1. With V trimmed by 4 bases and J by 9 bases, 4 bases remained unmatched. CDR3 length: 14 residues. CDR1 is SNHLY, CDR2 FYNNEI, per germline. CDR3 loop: CASSVTGGGSPLHF. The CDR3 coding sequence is TGTGCCAGCAGTGTGACAGGGGGAGGTTCACCCCTCCACTTT.

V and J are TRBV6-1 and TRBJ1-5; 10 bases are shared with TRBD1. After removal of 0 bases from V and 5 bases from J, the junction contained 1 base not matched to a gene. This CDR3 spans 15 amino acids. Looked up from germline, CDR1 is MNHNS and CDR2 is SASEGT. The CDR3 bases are TGTGCCAGCAGTGAAGCGGGACAGGGGTATCAGCCCCAGCATTTT. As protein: CASSEAGQGYQPQHF.

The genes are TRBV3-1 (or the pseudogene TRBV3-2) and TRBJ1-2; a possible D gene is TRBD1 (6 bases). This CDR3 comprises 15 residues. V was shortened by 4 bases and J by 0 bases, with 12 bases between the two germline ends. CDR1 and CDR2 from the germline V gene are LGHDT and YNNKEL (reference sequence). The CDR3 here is CASSPRTVTNYGYTF. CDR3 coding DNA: TGTGCCAGCAGCCCAAGGACAGTTACTAACTATGGCTACACCTTC.

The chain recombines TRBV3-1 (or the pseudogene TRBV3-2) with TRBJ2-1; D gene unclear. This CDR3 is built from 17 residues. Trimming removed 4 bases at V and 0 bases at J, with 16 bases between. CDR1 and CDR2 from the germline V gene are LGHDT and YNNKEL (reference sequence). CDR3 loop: CASSRPRAASSYNEQFF. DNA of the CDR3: TGTGCCAGCAGCCGCCCACGTGCCGCTAGCTCCTACAATGAGCAGTTCTTC.

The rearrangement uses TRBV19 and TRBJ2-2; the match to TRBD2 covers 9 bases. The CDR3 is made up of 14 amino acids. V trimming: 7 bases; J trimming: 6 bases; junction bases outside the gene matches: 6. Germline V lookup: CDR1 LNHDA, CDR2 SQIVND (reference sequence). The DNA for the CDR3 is TGTGCCAGTAAAGGCGGGAGGGCTGCCGGGGAGCTGTTTTTT. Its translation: CASKGGRAAGELFF.

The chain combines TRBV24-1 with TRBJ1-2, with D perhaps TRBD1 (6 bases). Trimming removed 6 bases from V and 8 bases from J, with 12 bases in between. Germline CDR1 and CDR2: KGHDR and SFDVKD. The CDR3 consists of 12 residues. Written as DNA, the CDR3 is TGTGCCACCAGTTCCGGGACAACCGGCTACACCTTC. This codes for CATSSGTTGYTF.

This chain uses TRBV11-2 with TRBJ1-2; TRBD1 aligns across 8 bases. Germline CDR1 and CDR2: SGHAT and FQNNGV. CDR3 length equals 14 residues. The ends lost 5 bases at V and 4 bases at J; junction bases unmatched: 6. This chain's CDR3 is CASSPTGVPYGYTF. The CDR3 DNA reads TGTGCCAGCAGCCCGACAGGGGTTCCCTATGGCTACACCTTC.

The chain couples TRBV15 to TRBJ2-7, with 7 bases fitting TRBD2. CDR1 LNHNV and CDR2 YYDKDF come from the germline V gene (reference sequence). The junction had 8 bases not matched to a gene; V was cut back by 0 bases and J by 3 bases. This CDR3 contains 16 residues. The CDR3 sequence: CATSRDTAGTNYEQYF. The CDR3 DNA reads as TGTGCCACCAGCAGAGACACCGCCGGGACTAACTACGAGCAGTACTTC.

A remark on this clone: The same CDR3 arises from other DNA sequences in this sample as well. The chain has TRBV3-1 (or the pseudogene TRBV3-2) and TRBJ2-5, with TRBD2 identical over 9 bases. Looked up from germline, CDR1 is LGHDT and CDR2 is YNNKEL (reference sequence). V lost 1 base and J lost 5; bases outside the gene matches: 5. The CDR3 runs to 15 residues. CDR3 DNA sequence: TGTGCCAGCAGCCAAGCTTCAGCGGGAGGCGAGACCCAGTACTTC. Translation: CASSQASAGGETQYF.

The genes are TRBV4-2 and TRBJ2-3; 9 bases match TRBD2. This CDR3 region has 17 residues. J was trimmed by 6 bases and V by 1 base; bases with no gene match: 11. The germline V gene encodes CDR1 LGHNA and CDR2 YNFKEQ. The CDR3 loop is CASSQGASGAQGDTQYF. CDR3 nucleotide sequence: TGTGCCAGCAGCCAAGGGGCTAGCGGGGCTCAGGGGGATACGCAGTATTTT.

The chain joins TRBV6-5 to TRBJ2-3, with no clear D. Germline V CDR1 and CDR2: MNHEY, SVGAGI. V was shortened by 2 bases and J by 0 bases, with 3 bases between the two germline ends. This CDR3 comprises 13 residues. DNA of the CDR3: TGTGCCAGCAGTTACCCTAGCACAGATACGCAGTATTTT. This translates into CASSYPSTDTQYF.

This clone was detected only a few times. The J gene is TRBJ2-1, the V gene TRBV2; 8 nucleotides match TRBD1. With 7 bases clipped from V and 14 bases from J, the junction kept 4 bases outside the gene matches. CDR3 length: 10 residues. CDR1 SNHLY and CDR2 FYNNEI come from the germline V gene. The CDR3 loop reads CASTLDREFF. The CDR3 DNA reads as TGTGCCAGCACTCTGGACAGGGAGTTCTTC.